This TCR beta chain was documented in a study of shared clonotypes between healthy human individuals. The repertoire was sequenced with immunoSEQ multiplex PCR; TCRdb's copy has only in-frame clones and lacks some. The sample yields over a million clones, around 76% seen once. What was sequenced was memory CD4+ T cells sorted from blood. Subset indicated: CD45RA-negative fraction. This sequence was found in a man aged 18 to 35 in good health.

The CDR3 DNA reads as TGTGCCATCAGTGAGCGTCGGACCGATACGGACTATGGCTACACCTTC. It codes for CAISERRTDTDYGYTF. The V call is TRBV10-3, the J call TRBJ1-2, with D uncertain. The CDR3 loop spans 16 amino acids. Germline CDR1 is ENHRY and CDR2 is SYGVKD. V lost 2 bases and J lost 3, with 16 bases in between.